These T cell receptor beta chains were read from a single sample in a study of blood T cell repertoires in COVID-19. This table comes from immunoSEQ multiplex PCR, and its TCRdb copy is limited to in-frame clones, with some not included. Of some 73,000 clones in the sample, 80% to 90% were seen once. The sequencing sample was made of peripheral blood. Receptors originate from an elderly man with COVID-19, enrolled during active disease. CDR3s include the opening cysteine and the closing phenylalanine or tryptophan. The D gene is left open where the match is weak. Only part of the rows carry a size: once, few, many, or a class if the clone is expanded.

V,D,J,size,DNA,CDR3
TRBV7-3,.,TRBJ1-1,.,TGTGCCAGCAGCTCCGCCCGCGGGGGCACTGAAGCTTTCTTT,CASSSARGGTEAFF
TRBV18,.,TRBJ2-7,.,TGTGCCAGCTCATCGGACAACCTCTACGAGCAGTACTTC,CASSSDNLYEQYF
TRBV6-5,.,TRBJ2-2,.,TGTGCCAGCAGTAAGAGAAACACCGGGGAGCTGTTTTTT,CASSKRNTGELFF
TRBV19,TRBD1,TRBJ1-2,.,TGTGCCAGTAGTACCCGGGACAGAGGCTATGGCTACACCTTC,CASSTRDRGYGYTF
TRBV19,TRBD1,TRBJ2-3,.,TGTGCCAGTAGTATAGGGTGGGGACAGGGGACCTATTCATATACGCAGTATTTT,CASSIGWGQGTYSYTQYF
TRBV20-1,.,TRBJ1-2,.,TGCAGTGCTAGAGTATATTCAGGGCGAGCCTTC,CSARVYSGRAF
TRBV11-3,.,TRBJ1-1,.,TGTGCCAGCAGCTTAGCCGGGGTTGTTGGCACTGAAGCTTTCTTT,CASSLAGVVGTEAFF
TRBV7-9,.,TRBJ1-6,.,TGTGCCAGCAGCGTCGGGGTAGATACTTCGAATTCACCCCTCCACTTT,CASSVGVDTSNSPLHF
TRBV7-3,TRBD2,TRBJ2-3,once,TGTGCCAGCAGCTCCCTTCGAGCGGGGGATTCTTACACAGATACGCAGTATTTT,CASSSLRAGDSYTDTQYF
TRBV7-3,TRBD2,TRBJ2-1,.,TGTGCCAGCAGCTTAAGCTTTGGGACTAGCGGGGGAGATGACAATGAGCAGTTCTTC,CASSLSFGTSGGDDNEQFF
TRBV13,.,TRBJ2-1,.,TGTGCCAGCAGCCCCGGAGGTGAGCAGTTCTTC,CASSPGGEQFF
TRBV19,TRBD1,TRBJ1-6,.,TGTGCCAGTAGTATCCGGGACAGGGTCCTTTCACCCCTCCACTTT,CASSIRDRVLSPLHF
TRBV24-1,.,TRBJ1-1,.,TGTGCCACCAGTGACGGGGAGGGGAACACTGAAGCTTTCTTT,CATSDGEGNTEAFF
TRBV27,TRBD2,TRBJ2-1,once,TGTGCCAGCAGTGGCGGACTAGCGGGGGGCTACAATGAGCAGTTCTTC,CASSGGLAGGYNEQFF
TRBV2,.,TRBJ1-2,.,TGTGCCAGCAAACAGGGCCAGGGCGTTAACTATGGCTACACCTTC,CASKQGQGVNYGYTF
TRBV11-2,.,TRBJ2-7,.,TGTGCCAGCAGCCCCCCTTATACAGCCTCCTACGAGCAGTACTTC,CASSPPYTASYEQYF
TRBV4-1,TRBD1,TRBJ1-2,.,TGCGCCAGCAGCCAAGAAGGCGGGGGACAGGGAAGGTATGGCTACACCTTC,CASSQEGGGQGRYGYTF
TRBV7-2,TRBD2,TRBJ2-1,.,TGTGCCAGCAGCCCCGGACTAGCGTTTTACAATGAGCAGTTCTTC,CASSPGLAFYNEQFF
TRBV29-1,.,TRBJ1-2,.,TGCAGCGTTGAGATAGACAGATCGCATGGCTACACCTTC,CSVEIDRSHGYTF
TRBV6-5,.,TRBJ2-7,.,TGTGCCAGCAGAAAACTCAACGAGCAGTACTTC,CASRKLNEQYF